This TCR beta chain derives from a study of a mutant IDH1 vaccine in newly diagnosed glioma. Turning to the study itself: With temozolomide cycles, or 4-6 weeks after radiotherapy alone, vaccination was started.

CDR1 is SGHVS and CDR2 is FQNEAQ in the germline V gene. V was clipped by 2 bases and J by 3 bases, with 10 bases between them. The CDR3 loop spans 15 amino acids. Method: immunoSEQ multiplex PCR; TCRdb's copy keeps in-frame clones and lacks some. The sample holds about 58,000 clones, roughly four fifths seen once. Concerning this clone: Antigen: not known.

Time point in this sample: week 5, during vaccination. Every vaccination contained 300 ug of the mutant IDH1 20-mer peptide and was paired with topical imiquimod. The V gene is TRBV7-8, the J gene TRBJ1-4, with D hard to call. The source is a woman between 45 and 65 years old with glioma. The sequencing used PBMCs, collected from a glioma patient whose treatment included an IDH1 peptide vaccine. This CDR3 reads CASSLSVGPNEKLFF. CDR3 nucleotides: TGTGCCAGCAGCTTAAGCGTAGGGCCTAATGAAAAACTGTTTTTT. The complete variable domain, with remaining parts taken from reference TRBV7-8 and TRBJ1-4, reads GAGVSQSPRYKVAKRGQDVALRCDPISGHVSLFWYQQALGQGPEFLTYFQNEAQLDKSGLPSDRFFAERPEGSVSTLKIQRTQQEDSAVYLCASSLSVGPNEKLFFGSGTQLSVL.